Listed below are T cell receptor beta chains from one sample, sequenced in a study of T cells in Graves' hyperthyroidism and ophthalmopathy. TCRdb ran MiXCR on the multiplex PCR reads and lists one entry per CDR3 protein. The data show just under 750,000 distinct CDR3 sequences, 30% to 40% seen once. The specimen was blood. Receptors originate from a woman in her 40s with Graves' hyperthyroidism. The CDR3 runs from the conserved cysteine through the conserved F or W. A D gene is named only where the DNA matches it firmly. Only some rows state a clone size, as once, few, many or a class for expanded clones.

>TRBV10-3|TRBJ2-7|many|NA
TGTGCCATCAGTGAGGCGTTTTGGGAGTCCTACGAGCAGTACTTC
CAISEAFWESYEQYF
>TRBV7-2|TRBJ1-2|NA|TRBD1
TGTGCCAGCAGTTCAAACAGGGGGCGTATGTATGGCTACACCTTC
CASSSNRGRMYGYTF
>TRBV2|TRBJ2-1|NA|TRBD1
TGTGCCAGCAGTGGCCGACAGGGATTAGACTATGAGCAGTTCTTC
CASSGRQGLDYEQFF
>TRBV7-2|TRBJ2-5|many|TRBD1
TGTGCCAGCAGCTTAAGGCCAACAGGGGATGGGGAGACCCAGTACTTC
CASSLRPTGDGETQYF
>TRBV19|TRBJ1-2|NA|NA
TGTGCCAGCTCTCCCGTCAGGGGTGGTGGCTACACCTTC
CASSPVRGGGYTF
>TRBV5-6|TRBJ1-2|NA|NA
TGTGCCAGCAGCCAAGATCGGACCGCTGTCTATGGCTACACCTTC
CASSQDRTAVYGYTF
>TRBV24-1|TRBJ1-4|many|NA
TGTGCCACCAGTGTGGGGAACTCAACTAATGAAAAACTGTTTTTT
CATSVGNSTNEKLFF
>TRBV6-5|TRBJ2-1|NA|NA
TGTGCCAGCGGGGACTACAATGAGCAGTTCTTC
CASGDYNEQFF
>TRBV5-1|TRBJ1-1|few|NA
TGCGCCAGCAGCCCAGCTGGCAGGGGTGTGAACACTGAAGCTTTCTTT
CASSPAGRGVNTEAFF
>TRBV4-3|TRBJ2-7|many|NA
TGCGCCAGCAGCCAAGATAACGGCAACTACGAGCAGTACTTC
CASSQDNGNYEQYF
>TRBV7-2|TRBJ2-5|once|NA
TGTGCCAGCAGCTTATTAAGCTCAGATTCGACCCAGTACTTC
CASSLLSSDSTQYF
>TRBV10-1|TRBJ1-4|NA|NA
TGCGCCAGCAGCCCGGTCGAGGGAGCACTTAATGAAAAGCTGTTTTTT
CASSPVEGALNEKLFF
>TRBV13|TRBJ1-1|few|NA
TGTGCCAGCAGCTTAGATCTAGGGGCTGAAGCTTTCTTT
CASSLDLGAEAFF
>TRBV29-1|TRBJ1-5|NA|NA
TGCAGCGTTGACTGGGCCCAGCAAGAGACCCAGCATTTT
CSVDWAQQETQHF
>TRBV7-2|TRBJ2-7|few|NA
TGTGCCAGCAGGGGGCTGGGGGATAGCGGCTACGAGCAGTACTTC
CASRGLGDSGYEQYF
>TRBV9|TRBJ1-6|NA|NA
TGTGCCAGCAGCGTAGGACCCTTTATGGAACAGGGTTTGCATGATTCACCCCTCCACTTT
CASSVGPFMEQGLHDSPLHF
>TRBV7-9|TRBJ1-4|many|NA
TGTGCCAGCAGGACCGAGCTGGGGGCTGATAATGAAAAACTGTTTTTT
CASRTELGADNEKLFF
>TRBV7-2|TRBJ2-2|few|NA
TGCGCCAGCAGCCAAGAAAGGCTGCTGAACACCGGGGAGCTGTTTTTT
CASSQERLLNTGELFF
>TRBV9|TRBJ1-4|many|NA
TGTGCCAGCAGCGTAGGTGGCCGATCCAATGAAAAACTGTTTTTT
CASSVGGRSNEKLFF
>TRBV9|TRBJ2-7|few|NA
TGTGCCAGCAGCTTTAGGAGCGGAACGAGCTCCTACGAGCAGTACTTC
CASSFRSGTSSYEQYF
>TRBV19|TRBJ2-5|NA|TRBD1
TGTGCCAGTAGTCTCGACAGGGGGTTCGTGGAGACCCAGTACTTC
CASSLDRGFVETQYF
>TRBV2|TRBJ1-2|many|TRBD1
TGTGCCAGCAACAGGGGACATAACTATGGCTACACCTTC
CASNRGHNYGYTF
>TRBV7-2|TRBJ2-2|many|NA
TGTGCCAGCAGCACACAGGGATTAGGCACCGGGGAGCTGTTTTTT
CASSTQGLGTGELFF
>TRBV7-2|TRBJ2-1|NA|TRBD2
TGTGCCAGCAGCTTAGACTCTAGCGGGAGCCGGGAGCAGTTCTTC
CASSLDSSGSREQFF
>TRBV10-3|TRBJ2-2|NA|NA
TGTGCCATCACATGGGACCGGGACAGGGAGCTGTTTTTT
CAITWDRDRELFF
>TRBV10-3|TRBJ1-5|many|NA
TGTGCCCTCAACCCTAGGGGAAACAATAGCAATCAGCCCCAGCATTTT
CALNPRGNNSNQPQHF